These 5 T cell receptor beta chains were sequenced from one sample in a study of T cell responses to AZD1222 COVID-19 vaccine. Sequencing was performed with immunoSEQ multiplex PCR; in TCRdb, only in-frame clones are kept and a portion is missing. This table holds fewer than 150,000 clones, approximately 94% found once. Sequenced material: peripheral blood, taken 28 days after the second AZD1222 dose. The source of these receptors is an adult who received the AZD1222 COVID-19 vaccine.

The J gene is TRBJ2-5, the V gene TRBV19; no firm D call. V lost 5 bases and J 0 bases, leaving 13 bases between the germline ends. The CDR3 sequence is 15 residues long. The V gene's germline CDR1 is LNHDA and CDR2 SQIVND (reference sequence). In DNA form, the CDR3 reads TGTGCCAGTAGTTCGGAGTCTGGTCACCAAGAGACCCAGTACTTC. Protein: CASSSESGHQETQYF.

V usage is TRBV6-5 and J usage is TRBJ2-1, with TRBD2 matching over 7 bases. Germline V gives CDR1 MNHEY, CDR2 SVGAGI. This CDR3 has 16 residues. V lost 2 bases and J lost 0; bases outside the gene matches: 4. The CDR3 region is CASSYKGGSSYNEQFF. The CDR3 nucleotides are TGTGCCAGCAGTTACAAGGGCGGGAGCTCCTACAATGAGCAGTTCTTC.

The CDR3 spells CASSPGPGANYGYTF. CDR3 nucleotide sequence: TGTGCCAGTAGTCCAGGACCCGGAGCTAACTATGGCTACACCTTC. The chain uses TRBV19 and TRBJ1-2; D is unclear. V was cut by 5 bases and J by 0 bases, with 13 bases left in between. Per germline, CDR1 LNHDA and CDR2 SQIVND (reference sequence). The CDR3 runs to 15 residues. Based on the CDR3 plus reference TRBV19 and TRBJ1-2, the full variable domain is DGGITQSPKYLFRKEGQNVTLSCEQNLNHDAMYWYRQDPGQGLRLIYYSQIVNDFQKGDIAEGYSVSREKKESFPLTVTSAQKNPTAFYLCASSPGPGANYGYTFGSGTRLTVV.

The V and J genes are TRBV2 and TRBJ1-5; D remains ambiguous. In germline, CDR1 is SNHLY, CDR2 FYNNEI. The CDR3 length is 14 residues. The V end was cut by 3 bases, the J end by 0 bases, with 6 bases between. The CDR3 DNA follows: TGTGCCAGCAGTGACAAGACTAGCAATCAGCCCCAGCATTTT. As protein: CASSDKTSNQPQHF.

The V and J genes are TRBV21-1 and TRBJ2-7; the D call TRBD2 from the table was never checked on the DNA. TRBV21-1 is noted as a pseudogene. The CDR3 has 17 residues. Here the CDR3 reads CASTPGGQRGPRDEQYF. The DNA for the CDR3 is TGTGCCAGCACCCCAGGGGGGCAGCGGGGGCCCCGGGACGAGCAGTACTTC.